This T cell receptor beta chain is from a study of blood T cell repertoires in COVID-19. Across the study: Material from acute and convalescent COVID-19 was sourced from the United States, Italy and Spain. T cells, B-cell-depleted T cells, or PBMCs provided the cDNA or gDNA that served as material.

Authors' data handling: Reference gene primers were amplified, and this amplification served to estimate nucleated cell counts. Data came from immunoSEQ multiplex PCR; TCRdb stores just in-frame clones and leaves some out. D and trimming were read from the DNA, whereas the V and J calls and clone size are those reported in that table. The table records around 160,000 clones, roughly 90% of them present only once. The CDR3 consists of 21 residues. V was clipped by 1 base and J by 3 bases; unmatched bases: 14. The clonotype was recovered from a human donor in a cohort sampled during active COVID-19. What was sequenced was peripheral blood. The genes are TRBV23-1 and TRBJ2-5; 16 bases agree with TRBD2. TRBV23-1 counts as an open reading frame of uncertain function. Written as DNA, the CDR3 is TGCGCCAGCAGTCAATGTCAGCCGGGACTAGCGGGAGGGCCTTTGAAAGAGACCCAGTACTTC. Translation: CASSQCQPGLAGGPLKETQYF.